This T cell receptor beta chain came from a study of shared clonotypes between healthy human individuals. The germline V gene has CDR1 SGHTA and CDR2 FQGNSA. The CDR3 length is 15 residues. V was clipped by 1 base and J by 3 bases; unmatched bases: 5. There were no recent acute infections or vaccinations among the donors, who were healthy HIV-negative adults. Each unsorted sample relied on about 90 million PBMCs as its source of genomic DNA. Unsorted PBMCs provided DNA that was sequenced on ten immunoSEQ deep assay plates. The protocol was immunoSEQ multiplex PCR, while the TCRdb copy is restricted to in-frame clones and leaves out a portion. This sample has about 490,000 clones, with roughly 80% found just once.

Sequencing was done on a sample of PBMCs. The sequence was obtained from a woman between 40 and 50 years old in good health. Some clones in this sample may be carry-over from other donors' samples. The chain combines TRBV7-2 with TRBJ2-7; 8 bases are a match to TRBD2. The CDR3 DNA is TGTGCCAGCAGCTTAGGAGCGGGAGAGGGCTACGAGCAGTACTTC. Translating it yields CASSLGAGEGYEQYF.